These 9 T cell receptor beta chains originate from one sample sequenced in a study of T cells in localized non-small cell lung cancer. Some clones are missing from TCRdb's copy, which holds only in-frame ones; the method was immunoSEQ multiplex PCR. The data show under 45,000 clones, with 75% to 85% seen just once and approximately 8.6% held by the top ten. The input for sequencing was PBMCs, taken before any cancer treatment. These receptors all stem from a man aged 35 to 70 with stage II lung adenocarcinoma.

This chain joins TRBV6-1 and TRBJ1-2; D might be TRBD1 (6 bases). There are 18 residues in the CDR3. Looked up from germline, CDR1 is MNHNS and CDR2 is SASEGT. Trimming cost V 2 bases and J 5 bases, with 24 bases left between them. CDR3 protein: CASSEMLGQGLPFYGYTF. In DNA form, the CDR3 reads TGTGCCAGCAGTGAAATGTTGGGGCAGGGGCTCCCGTTTTATGGCTACACCTTC.

This sequence joins TRBV9 and TRBJ1-1, with D perhaps matching TRBD1 (6 bases). The CDR3 runs to 15 residues. Trimming removed 0 bases at V and 6 bases at J, with 15 bases between. The germline V gene has CDR1 SGDLS and CDR2 YYNGEE. CDR3 sequence (DNA): TGTGCCAGCAGCGTAGACGCCCAGGGGTACCCTGAAGCTTTCTTT. Its translation is CASSVDAQGYPEAFF. The complete variable domain, with remaining parts taken from reference TRBV9 and TRBJ1-1, reads DSGVTQTPKHLITATGQRVTLRCSPRSGDLSVYWYQQSLDQGLQFLIQYYNGEERAKGNILERFSAQQFPDLHSELNLSSLELGDSALYFCASSVDAQGYPEAFFGQGTRLTVV.

Points on this clone: At one of its ends the junction is not consistent with the germline gene, which may arise from a read error. The gene calls are TRBV6-5 and TRBJ1-5, with 7 nucleotides matching TRBD1. CDR1 is MNHEY, CDR2 SVGAGI, per germline. This CDR3 comprises 15 residues. Here the CDR3 reads CANSYSTGNNQPQHF. DNA for the CDR3: TGTGCCAACAGTTACTCGACAGGGAACAATCAGCCCCAGCATTTT.

The chain combines TRBV5-1 with TRBJ2-2; no firm D call. The germline V gene encodes CDR1 SGHRS and CDR2 YFSETQ. Trimming cost V 0 bases and J 5 bases, with 11 bases left between them. The CDR3 is 15 amino acids. The DNA of the CDR3 is TGCGCCAGCAGCTTGGACGTCGGAAAAACCGGGGAGCTGTTTTTT. Translation gives CASSLDVGKTGELFF.

J is TRBJ1-1 and V is TRBV28, with 7 bases matching TRBD1. The CDR3 sequence is 14 residues long. Germline V gene lookup returns CDR1 MDHEN and CDR2 SYDVKM. Here the CDR3 DNA reads TGTAGTAGCACGGGGGGACAGCTCAACACTGAAGCTTTCTTT. It encodes CSSTGGQLNTEAFF. The full variable domain, rest sourced from reference TRBV28 and TRBJ1-1, is DVKVTQSSRYLVKRTGEKVFLECVQDMDHENMFWYRQDPGLGLRLIYFSYDVKMKEKGDIPEGYSVSREKKERFSLILESASTNQTSMYLCSSTGGQLNTEAFFGQGTRLTVV.

Only a few counts were recorded for this clone. The V call is TRBV11-2, the J call TRBJ2-3; possibly TRBD2 for D (6 bases). The CDR3 covers 19 residues. V was trimmed by 4 bases and J by 0 bases, leaving 23 bases between them. Germline CDR1 reads SGHAT; CDR2 reads FQNNGV. For the CDR3, the DNA is TGTGCCAGCAGCTCCACTAGGGAGAGACTAGTTACAAGCACAGATACGCAGTATTTT. This codes for CASSSTRERLVTSTDTQYF.

The chain is built from TRBV4-1 and TRBJ2-1, with 9 bases that match TRBD2. This CDR3 is built from 18 residues. V trimming: 3 bases; J trimming: 8 bases; junction bases outside the gene matches: 17. Germline lookup yields CDR1 MGHRA and CDR2 YSYEKL. The CDR3 loop is CASSQPLRGLAGTDEQFF. The CDR3 DNA sequence: TGCGCCAGCAGCCAGCCTCTAAGGGGGCTAGCGGGGACCGATGAGCAGTTCTTC.

The chain joins TRBV23-1 to TRBJ2-1; TRBD1 or TRBD2 may be the D gene (5 bases each). TRBV23-1 is annotated as an ORF whose role is uncertain. This CDR3 has 14 amino acids. The V gene lost 4 bases and the J gene lost 9 bases, with 16 bases spanning the gap. The CDR3 region has the DNA TGCGCCAGCAGTCTCCCCGCCGGGGCTTCTGAGCAGTTCTTC. Translated: CASSLPAGASEQFF.

The count of this clone is one. This sequence joins TRBV25-1 and TRBJ2-2; D unclear. CDR1 and CDR2 (germline): MGHDK, SYGVNS. V shed 2 bases and J shed 7 bases, with 17 bases lying between them. The CDR3 is 16 amino acids. This CDR3 reads CASSEQPSQGFGELFF. The CDR3 coding sequence is TGTGCCAGCAGTGAACAACCCTCACAAGGCTTCGGGGAGCTGTTTTTT.